Shown below are 17 T cell receptor beta chains from a single sample sequenced in a study of cytomegalovirus exposure and HLA in healthy donors. With 60 Vbeta and 13 Jbeta primers, the PCR was carried out. Using immunoSEQ multiplex PCR, the repertoire was profiled, and TCRdb retains in-frame clones only, with some absent. The table has about 110,000 clones, 76% seen once. The specimen was PBMCs. These receptors were taken from a man aged 25-45 years in good health and CMV-seropositive.

The CDR3 DNA reads TGCGCCAGCAGCTTACCTAGCGGGGGGGACACAGATACGCAGTATTTT. Translation: CASSLPSGGDTDTQYF. The chain combines TRBV5-1 with TRBJ2-3; 12 bases match TRBD2. The germline V gene has CDR1 SGHRS and CDR2 YFSETQ. The V segment lost 2 bases and the J segment 2 bases; nucleotides outside the gene matches: 3. CDR3 length equals 16 residues.

This clone was observed a few times. V and J are TRBV9 and TRBJ1-2, with 8 bases aligning to TRBD1. The junction had 5 bases not matched to a gene; V was cut back by 0 bases and J by 4 bases. This CDR3 is 15 amino acids long. Looked up from germline, CDR1 is SGDLS and CDR2 is YYNGEE. Written as DNA, the CDR3 is TGTGCCAGCAGCGTAGGGGCAGGGGGCAGCTATGGCTACACCTTC. Protein product: CASSVGAGGSYGYTF.

The chain uses TRBV5-1 and TRBJ2-7; D is unclear. The CDR3 is 12 residues long. The V gene's germline CDR1 is SGHRS and CDR2 YFSETQ. V dropped 5 bases and J dropped 3 bases, with 9 bases sitting between them. The CDR3 DNA sequence: TGCGCCAGCAGAGCAGGTAGCTACGAGCAGTACTTC. It codes for CASRAGSYEQYF.

The chain joins TRBV19 to TRBJ2-1; a possible D gene is TRBD2 (6 bases). The CDR3 has 14 residues. V lost 8 bases, J lost 7 bases, and 18 bases lay in between. Per the germline V gene, CDR1 is LNHDA and CDR2 is SQIVND (reference sequence). CDR3 in amino acids: CASRPSEGRNEQFF. CDR3 coding DNA: TGTGCCAGTCGGCCTTCGGAGGGTAGGAATGAGCAGTTCTTC. The full variable domain, in which reference TRBV19 and TRBJ2-1 provide the parts outside the CDR3, is DGGITQSPKYLFRKEGQNVTLSCEQNLNHDAMYWYRQDPGQGLRLIYYSQIVNDFQKGDIAEGYSVSREKKESFPLTVTSAQKNPTAFYLCASRPSEGRNEQFFGPGTRLTVL.

The table lists this clone with a few counts. This chain links TRBV7-9 with TRBJ1-3, with 7 bases fitting TRBD1. Unmatched junction bases numbered 6, after V lost 5 bases and J lost 8 bases. This CDR3 has 13 residues. From germline, CDR1 is SEHNR and CDR2 FQNEAQ (reference sequence). The CDR3 is CASSPRGPDTIYF. The CDR3 bases are TGTGCCAGCAGCCCGAGGGGGCCGGACACCATATATTTT.

The CDR3 DNA reads as TGTGCCAGCAGCTTAAAAGAGAGCTCCTACAATGAGCAGTTCTTC. Protein sequence: CASSLKESSYNEQFF. The chain uses TRBV7-9 and TRBJ2-1, with D uncertain. This CDR3 has 15 amino acids. V was cut by 2 bases and J by 0 bases, with 8 bases left in between. The germline gives CDR1 SEHNR, CDR2 FQNEAQ (reference sequence).

This clone was seen a few times. V and J are TRBV19 and TRBJ2-7; D is possibly TRBD2 (5 bases). V was trimmed by 3 bases and J by 0 bases, leaving 9 bases between them. Germline CDR1 reads LNHDA; CDR2 reads SQIVND (reference sequence). This CDR3 is built from 14 residues. CDR3 nucleotide sequence: TGTGCCAGTAGTATCCTGGGGAGCTCCTACGAGCAGTACTTC. Translation gives CASSILGSSYEQYF.

The chain's CDR3 is CASSSGLNSNQPQHF. The CDR3 nucleotides read TGTGCCAGCAGCTCGGGTCTGAATAGCAATCAGCCCCAGCATTTT. The V call is TRBV2, the J call TRBJ1-5, with no clear D. Germline assignment: CDR1 SNHLY and CDR2 FYNNEI. V was clipped by 6 bases and J by 0 bases, with 12 bases between them. The CDR3 consists of 15 residues. The full variable domain, its missing parts supplied by reference TRBV2 and TRBJ1-5, is EPEVTQTPSHQVTQMGQEVILRCVPISNHLYFYWYRQILGQKVEFLVSFYNNEISEKSEIFDDQFSVERPDGSNFTLKIRSTKLEDSAMYFCASSSGLNSNQPQHFGDGTRLSIL.

There are a few counts of this clone. The V gene is TRBV9, the J gene TRBJ1-4; a possible D gene is TRBD1 (6 bases). This CDR3 contains 16 residues. Germline CDR1 is SGDLS and CDR2 is YYNGEE. The V and J ends lost 3 bases and 0 bases respectively, with 12 bases between them. The CDR3 loop is CASSAGQITTNEKLFF. The CDR3 DNA reads as TGTGCCAGCAGCGCCGGACAGATAACAACTAATGAAAAACTGTTTTTT.

This clone was detected once. The chain has TRBV5-6 and TRBJ2-1; TRBD2 agrees at 8 bases. This CDR3 spans 15 amino acids. CDR1 is SGHDT, CDR2 YYEEEE, per germline. The V and J ends lost 9 bases and 6 bases, in that order; junction bases with no gene match: 14. CDR3 amino acids: CATKDAGGVGNEQFF. The CDR3 DNA reads as TGTGCCACCAAGGACGCCGGGGGGGTCGGCAATGAGCAGTTCTTC. Combining the CDR3 with reference TRBV5-6 and TRBJ2-1 gives the whole variable domain DAGVTQSPTHLIKTRGQQVTLRCSPKSGHDTVSWYQQALGQGPQFIFQYYEEEERQRGNFPDRFSGHQFPNYSSELNVNALLLGDSALYLCATKDAGGVGNEQFFGPGTRLTVL.

CDR3 region: CASSTSPSASGVNEQYF. The CDR3 nucleotides read TGTGCCAGCAGTACGAGCCCTTCTGCTAGCGGGGTCAACGAGCAGTACTTC. This chain joins TRBV2 and TRBJ2-7; TRBD2 matches at 9 bases. V was clipped by 5 bases and J by 5 bases; unmatched bases: 16. The germline gives CDR1 SNHLY, CDR2 FYNNEI. The CDR3 sequence is 17 residues long.

V usage is TRBV2 and J usage is TRBJ2-2; TRBD2 might be the D (6 bases). This CDR3 is built from 15 residues. V shed 1 base and J shed 7 bases, with 13 bases lying between them. Germline V gives CDR1 SNHLY, CDR2 FYNNEI. CDR3 sequence reads: CASSEGASAGGELFF. DNA for the CDR3: TGTGCCAGCAGTGAAGGGGCTAGCGCGGGCGGGGAGCTGTTTTTT. The variable domain in full, with the rest retrieved from reference TRBV2 and TRBJ2-2, is EPEVTQTPSHQVTQMGQEVILRCVPISNHLYFYWYRQILGQKVEFLVSFYNNEISEKSEIFDDQFSVERPDGSNFTLKIRSTKLEDSAMYFCASSEGASAGGELFFGEGSRLTVL.

With respect to this clone: The junction does not match germline at one end; this may be a read error. The sample holds other DNA sequences that translate to the same CDR3. J is TRBJ2-2 and V is TRBV7-2, with TRBD1 matching 10 bases. Germline V gene sequence: CDR1 SGHTA, CDR2 FQGNSA. The CDR3 is 14 residues long. The CDR3 DNA reads TGCGCCAGCAGGGGACAGGGGACGGCCGGGGAGCTGTTTTTT. Translated: CASRGQGTAGELFF.

J is TRBJ2-7 and V is TRBV6-5; possible D gene TRBD2, 6 bases. The CDR3 contains 15 residues. Germline-derived CDR1 and CDR2 are MNHEY and SVGAGI. The V end was cut by 0 bases, the J end by 1 base, with 10 bases between. The DNA of the CDR3 is TGTGCCAGCAGTTACTCGGGACTGATTTCCTACGAGCAGTACTTC. As protein: CASSYSGLISYEQYF.

The rearrangement uses TRBV13 and TRBJ2-7; weak D call: TRBD1 (5 bases). CDR3 length: 12 amino acids. In germline, CDR1 is PRHDT, CDR2 FYEKMQ (reference sequence). Deletions cut 1 base from V and 12 bases from J, with 13 bases between. DNA of the CDR3: TGTGCCAGCAGCTTAGAGGGGCAGGTTCCGTACTTC. Protein product: CASSLEGQVPYF. The complete variable domain, with remaining parts taken from reference TRBV13 and TRBJ2-7, reads AAGVIQSPRHLIKEKRETATLKCYPIPRHDTVYWYQQGPGQDPQFLISFYEKMQSDKGSIPDRFSAQQFSDYHSELNMSSLELGDSALYFCASSLEGQVPYFGPGTRLTVT.

The chain uses TRBV28 and TRBJ2-5, with TRBD1 matching 7 bases. The CDR3 is 15 amino acids. V gave up 3 bases and J gave up 0 bases; unmatched junction bases: 4. Per germline, CDR1 MDHEN and CDR2 SYDVKM. The CDR3 sequence is CASSLHRGNQETQYF. The CDR3 DNA reads TGTGCCAGCAGTTTGCACAGGGGAAACCAAGAGACCCAGTACTTC. The complete variable domain, with remaining parts taken from reference TRBV28 and TRBJ2-5, reads DVKVTQSSRYLVKRTGEKVFLECVQDMDHENMFWYRQDPGLGLRLIYFSYDVKMKEKGDIPEGYSVSREKKERFSLILESASTNQTSMYLCASSLHRGNQETQYFGPGTRLLVL.

Only a few counts were recorded for this clone. J is TRBJ2-2 and V is TRBV6-5; D not resolved. This CDR3 comprises 15 residues. CDR1 is MNHEY, CDR2 SVGAGI, per germline. The V gene lost 10 bases and the J gene lost 0 bases, with 15 bases spanning the gap. CDR3 nucleotide sequence: TGTGCCACCCTGGAGCAACCCGCGAACACCGGGGAGCTGTTTTTT. Encoded protein: CATLEQPANTGELFF.